These T cell receptor beta chains were read from a single sample in a study of blood T cell repertoires in COVID-19. The repertoire was sequenced with immunoSEQ multiplex PCR; TCRdb's copy has only in-frame clones and lacks some. The table lists 250,000 to 300,000 clones, over 80% of them singletons. The sample consisted of peripheral blood. These receptors were obtained from a man in his 60s who had recovered from COVID-19. Each CDR3 is given with its conserved first and last residue.

CDR3aa | v_gene
CASSRGQGDTEAFF | TRBV4-1
CASSLEGQGNYGYTF | TRBV11-1
CASSEGTGGKETQYF | TRBV6-1
CASSVSSQANTGELFF | TRBV9
CASSQGGLSYEQYF | TRBV4-1
CASRDGGNEKLFF | TRBV6-5
CATSDSGTGGYSNQPQHF | TRBV24-1
CASSVLTLAPLHF | TRBV25-1
CASSYDTRGNTIYF | TRBV13
CASSKDRVGSPLHF | TRBV7-9
CASRNWGQGGGGYTF | TRBV28
CASSLERDRVYTEAFF | TRBV5-5
CASSEIASGTGANVLTF | TRBV6-1
CASSESRSNQPQHF | TRBV2
CATSRDIGTQYF | TRBV15
CASRAGLAGVGTQYF | TRBV6-5
CASSLTRLGLSGANVLTF | TRBV7-7
CASSTSGAPYNEQFF | TRBV5-5
CAISESGGKTQYF | TRBV10-3
CASSMLAGSPTDTQYF | TRBV19
CASSPPEGSYNQPQHF | TRBV18
CAISESDKGAYEQYF | TRBV10-3
CASTRTGSGRATEQFF | TRBV13
CAWSVRQGNGYTF | TRBV30
CASSSDSFEAFF | TRBV28
CSATITDTQYF | TRBV20-1
CASSLGAQVGTGGNEQYF | TRBV7-2
CASSAGPIVTGELFF | TRBV3-1/TRBV3-2
CASLDNENYGYTF | TRBV2
CASSDGTRGYNSPLHF | TRBV19
CASSVGLAGSRKETQYF | TRBV19
CSASIGVAGYTF | TRBV20-1
CASSLVGTAKETQYF | TRBV5-1
CSVGLDTQYF | TRBV29-1
CASSLGQGSATEAFF | TRBV7-2
CASSPLAEPYEQYF | TRBV27
CASPGLQGTGELFF | TRBV30
CASSQGQALGYEQYF | TRBV5-4
CASKATAGLGEQYF | TRBV6-4
CASSATGTVSYSNTGELFF | TRBV6-1
CSASWTGNQPQHF | TRBV20-1
CASSLGGFETQYF | TRBV12-3/TRBV12-4
CATQPGQGRSPLHF | TRBV24-1
CASSQVRSTLMNTEAFF | TRBV5-1
CASSSRTGAYNEQFF | TRBV7-9
CSVEDLRGAAEYEQYF | TRBV29-1